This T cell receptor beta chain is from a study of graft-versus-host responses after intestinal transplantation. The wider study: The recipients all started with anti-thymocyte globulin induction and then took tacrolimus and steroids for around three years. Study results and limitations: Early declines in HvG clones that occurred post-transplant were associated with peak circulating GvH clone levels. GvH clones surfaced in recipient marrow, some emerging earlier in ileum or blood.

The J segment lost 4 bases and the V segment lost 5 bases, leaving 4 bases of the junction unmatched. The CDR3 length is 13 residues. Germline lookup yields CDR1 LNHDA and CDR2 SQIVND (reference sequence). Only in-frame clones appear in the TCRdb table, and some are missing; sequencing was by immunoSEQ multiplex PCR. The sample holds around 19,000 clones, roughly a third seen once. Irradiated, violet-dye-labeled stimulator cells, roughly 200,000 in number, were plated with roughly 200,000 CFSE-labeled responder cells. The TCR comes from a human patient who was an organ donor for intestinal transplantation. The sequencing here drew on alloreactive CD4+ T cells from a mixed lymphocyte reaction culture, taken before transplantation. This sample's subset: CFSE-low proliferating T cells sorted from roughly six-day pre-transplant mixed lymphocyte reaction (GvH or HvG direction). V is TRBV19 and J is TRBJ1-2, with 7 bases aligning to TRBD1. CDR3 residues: CASSEKGAYGYTF. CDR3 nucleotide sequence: TGTGCCAGTAGTGAGAAGGGGGCCTATGGCTACACCTTC.